These T cell receptor beta chains were read from a single sample in a study of blood T cells in healthy people across ages. TCRdb redid the calling of the 5' RACE reads with MiXCR, one entry per CDR3 protein. The sample has over 1,200,000 distinct CDR3 sequences, approximately 60% seen once. The sample taken for sequencing was blood. These receptor sequences come from a man younger than 30 in good health. Each CDR3 is given with its conserved first and last residue. A D gene is named only where the DNA matches it firmly. Only part of the rows carry a size: once, few, many, or a class if the clone is expanded.

D gene: -; clone size: -; J gene: TRBJ2-6; V gene: TRBV12-3/TRBV12-4; CDR3 DNA: TGTGCCAGCAGCCCGGGACGGTACTCTGGGGCCAACGTCCTGACTTTC; CDR3 protein: CASSPGRYSGANVLTF
D gene: -; clone size: -; J gene: TRBJ2-5; V gene: TRBV7-2; CDR3 DNA: TGTGCCAGCAGCCCCCACGAGATGGGTGGTCTAGAGACCCAGTACTTC; CDR3 protein: CASSPHEMGGLETQYF
D gene: -; clone size: few; J gene: TRBJ2-4; V gene: TRBV6-5; CDR3 DNA: TGTGCCAGCAGTTACTCGCCGACCGAAAACATTCAGTACTTC; CDR3 protein: CASSYSPTENIQYF
D gene: TRBD1; clone size: few; J gene: TRBJ2-7; V gene: TRBV5-1; CDR3 DNA: TGCGCCAGCAGCCTGGTGGCAGGGGGCGTCACGTCCTACGAGCAGTACTTC; CDR3 protein: CASSLVAGGVTSYEQYF
D gene: -; clone size: -; J gene: TRBJ2-4; V gene: TRBV12-3/TRBV12-4; CDR3 DNA: TGTGCCAGCAGCAAACCTGGAGCGAGGCCGTTCTTC; CDR3 protein: CASSKPGARPFF
D gene: -; clone size: few; J gene: TRBJ1-2; V gene: TRBV6-1; CDR3 DNA: TGTGCCAGCAGCGAGGCGGTTAACTATGGCTACACCTTC; CDR3 protein: CASSEAVNYGYTF
D gene: -; clone size: few; J gene: TRBJ1-5; V gene: TRBV28; CDR3 DNA: TGTGCCAGCAGTTTATCTCTTCTGGGTAATCAGCCCCAGCATTTT; CDR3 protein: CASSLSLLGNQPQHF
D gene: -; clone size: few; J gene: TRBJ2-7; V gene: TRBV29-1; CDR3 DNA: TGCAGCGTTGTCCAGGACATAGTGAGCGAGCAGTACTTC; CDR3 protein: CSVVQDIVSEQYF
D gene: TRBD2; clone size: -; J gene: TRBJ2-1; V gene: TRBV28; CDR3 DNA: TGTGCCAGCAGTCCCGGGACTAGCGAAGTACCCTACAATGAGCAGTTCTTC; CDR3 protein: CASSPGTSEVPYNEQFF
D gene: -; clone size: -; J gene: TRBJ2-1; V gene: TRBV15; CDR3 DNA: TGTGCCACCAGCAGAGATCTTCGGAGGGGCTCCTACAATGAGCAGTTCTTC; CDR3 protein: CATSRDLRRGSYNEQFF
D gene: TRBD2; clone size: -; J gene: TRBJ2-5; V gene: TRBV5-1; CDR3 DNA: TGCGCCAGCAGCCGAACATCTAGCGGGAGGGCCGGAGAGACCCAGTACTTC; CDR3 protein: CASSRTSSGRAGETQYF
D gene: -; clone size: -; J gene: TRBJ1-1; V gene: TRBV24-1; CDR3 DNA: TGTGCCACAATGAGCCACGACAACACTGAAGCTTTCTTT; CDR3 protein: CATMSHDNTEAFF
D gene: -; clone size: -; J gene: TRBJ1-1; V gene: TRBV12-3/TRBV12-4; CDR3 DNA: TGTGCCAGCACCCCAGCTTTCTTT; CDR3 protein: CASTPAFF
D gene: -; clone size: -; J gene: TRBJ1-1; V gene: TRBV5-5; CDR3 DNA: TGTGCCAGCAGCTTGGTTGGACCGGGACCCATGAACACTGAAGCTTTCTTT; CDR3 protein: CASSLVGPGPMNTEAFF
D gene: TRBD1; clone size: few; J gene: TRBJ2-1; V gene: TRBV5-5; CDR3 DNA: TGTGCCAGCAGCATCCTAACAGGGGGTGAGCAGTTCTTC; CDR3 protein: CASSILTGGEQFF
D gene: TRBD1; clone size: few; J gene: TRBJ1-1; V gene: TRBV4-1; CDR3 DNA: TGCGCCAGCAGCCAGGCCGGAAGGGACAGGGACACTGAAGCTTTCTTT; CDR3 protein: CASSQAGRDRDTEAFF
D gene: TRBD1; clone size: -; J gene: TRBJ1-1; V gene: TRBV29-1; CDR3 DNA: TGCAGCGTTCTGGGACAGGGGCGCGCTGAAGCTTTCTTT; CDR3 protein: CSVLGQGRAEAFF
D gene: -; clone size: -; J gene: TRBJ2-7; V gene: TRBV25-1; CDR3 DNA: TGTGCCAGCTCTAAGGGGACTGGCCGACTTAGGGAGCAGTACTTC; CDR3 protein: CASSKGTGRLREQYF
D gene: -; clone size: few; J gene: TRBJ1-2; V gene: TRBV6-6; CDR3 DNA: TGTGCCAGCAGTTACTCGCGGGGGGCTAACTATGGCTACACCTTC; CDR3 protein: CASSYSRGANYGYTF
D gene: TRBD1; clone size: -; J gene: TRBJ2-7; V gene: TRBV29-1; CDR3 DNA: TGCAGCGTCTCCCTGACAGGGAGCTCCTACGAGCAGTACTTC; CDR3 protein: CSVSLTGSSYEQYF
D gene: -; clone size: -; J gene: TRBJ2-1; V gene: TRBV10-3; CDR3 DNA: TGTGCCATCAGTGAGTCAGCGGGCTCCTACAATGAGCAGTTCTTC; CDR3 protein: CAISESAGSYNEQFF
D gene: TRBD2; clone size: few; J gene: TRBJ2-1; V gene: TRBV6-5; CDR3 DNA: TGTGCCAGCAGCTCCGGGGGGGCCGGGAATGAGCAGTTCTTC; CDR3 protein: CASSSGGAGNEQFF
D gene: TRBD2; clone size: -; J gene: TRBJ2-1; V gene: TRBV5-1; CDR3 DNA: TGCGCCAGCAGCTTGGAAACGGGAGGGAGTGAGCAGTTCTTC; CDR3 protein: CASSLETGGSEQFF
D gene: TRBD2; clone size: -; J gene: TRBJ2-7; V gene: TRBV7-9; CDR3 DNA: TGTGCCAGCAGCTCTCGTAAAGGGCTAGCGGACCCCTACGAGCAGTACTTC; CDR3 protein: CASSSRKGLADPYEQYF
D gene: -; clone size: -; J gene: TRBJ2-1; V gene: TRBV29-1; CDR3 DNA: TGCAGCGTGGAATTGGGTTTCAATGAGCAGTTCTTC; CDR3 protein: CSVELGFNEQFF
D gene: -; clone size: -; J gene: TRBJ2-7; V gene: TRBV25-1; CDR3 DNA: TGTGCCAGCAGTGAAGATGGACTCCCCTACGAGCAGTACTTC; CDR3 protein: CASSEDGLPYEQYF
D gene: -; clone size: -; J gene: TRBJ1-6; V gene: TRBV4-3; CDR3 DNA: TGCGCCAGCAGCCTGGGACCAGGGAAAGGATCACCCCTCCACTTT; CDR3 protein: CASSLGPGKGSPLHF
D gene: TRBD1; clone size: -; J gene: TRBJ2-7; V gene: TRBV11-2; CDR3 DNA: TGTGCCAGCAGCTACGGACAGGGGACTACCTACGAGCAGTACTTC; CDR3 protein: CASSYGQGTTYEQYF
D gene: TRBD2; clone size: -; J gene: TRBJ2-1; V gene: TRBV7-6; CDR3 DNA: TGTGCCAGCAGCTCAGCCCTTAGCGGGAGAAGTTTAAATGAGCAGTTCTTC; CDR3 protein: CASSSALSGRSLNEQFF
D gene: TRBD1; clone size: -; J gene: TRBJ2-2; V gene: TRBV10-3; CDR3 DNA: TGTGCCATCAGTCCCGGGACAGGGGCGAGCGGGGAGCTGTTTTTT; CDR3 protein: CAISPGTGASGELFF
D gene: -; clone size: few; J gene: TRBJ1-1; V gene: TRBV12-3/TRBV12-4; CDR3 DNA: TGTGCCAGCACCTACAAGGGATTTACTGAAGCTTTCTTT; CDR3 protein: CASTYKGFTEAFF
D gene: -; clone size: few; J gene: TRBJ1-2; V gene: TRBV7-2; CDR3 DNA: TGTGCCAGCAGCTTAGTACGGCAAAACTATGGCTACACCTTC; CDR3 protein: CASSLVRQNYGYTF
D gene: -; clone size: -; J gene: TRBJ2-5; V gene: TRBV20-1; CDR3 DNA: TGCAGTGCTAGCCTAGGATTAGAGACCCAGTACTTC; CDR3 protein: CSASLGLETQYF
D gene: -; clone size: few; J gene: TRBJ2-7; V gene: TRBV20-1; CDR3 DNA: TGCAGTGCTCACGACCCGGGACCACTGGACGAGCAGTACTTC; CDR3 protein: CSAHDPGPLDEQYF
D gene: -; clone size: few; J gene: TRBJ1-2; V gene: TRBV3-1; CDR3 DNA: TGTGCCAGCAGTCATACAGACTCCCCCTCGAGCTACACCTTC; CDR3 protein: CASSHTDSPSSYTF
D gene: TRBD1; clone size: few; J gene: TRBJ1-5; V gene: TRBV5-1; CDR3 DNA: TGCGCCAGCAGCTTATCCGGGACAGGCAATCAGCCCCAGCATTTT; CDR3 protein: CASSLSGTGNQPQHF
D gene: -; clone size: -; J gene: TRBJ2-5; V gene: TRBV2; CDR3 DNA: TGTGCCACCGGAGGACTCGAAGAGACCCAGTACTTC; CDR3 protein: CATGGLEETQYF
D gene: TRBD2; clone size: -; J gene: TRBJ2-7; V gene: TRBV18; CDR3 DNA: TGTGCCAGCTCACTGGGACTAGCGGGAGGGCTGAGCGAGCAGTACTTC; CDR3 protein: CASSLGLAGGLSEQYF
D gene: TRBD1; clone size: -; J gene: TRBJ2-7; V gene: TRBV30; CDR3 DNA: TGTGCGTTGGACAGGACCTACGAGCAGTACTTC; CDR3 protein: CALDRTYEQYF
D gene: -; clone size: -; J gene: TRBJ1-2; V gene: TRBV12-3/TRBV12-4; CDR3 DNA: TGTGCCAGCAGCAGGGACCGCCAGTTGGTGGACTACACCTTC; CDR3 protein: CASSRDRQLVDYTF
D gene: TRBD1; clone size: few; J gene: TRBJ2-7; V gene: TRBV5-1; CDR3 DNA: TGCGCCAGCAGCTTCGACAGGGTAGTCTACGAGCAGTACTTC; CDR3 protein: CASSFDRVVYEQYF
D gene: -; clone size: -; J gene: TRBJ2-4; V gene: TRBV10-3; CDR3 DNA: TGTGCCATCAGTGAGTCGTTGGGTCAGGCAATAGGAGAGCAGTACTTC; CDR3 protein: CAISESLGQAIGEQYF
D gene: -; clone size: -; J gene: TRBJ1-2; V gene: TRBV12-3/TRBV12-4; CDR3 DNA: TGTGCCAGCAGGCCGCGGGGACGCAGATTCTCGTATGGCTACACCTTC; CDR3 protein: CASRPRGRRFSYGYTF
D gene: -; clone size: -; J gene: TRBJ2-7; V gene: TRBV3-1; CDR3 DNA: TGTGCCAGCAGCCCTACCCCAAGCGTTTACTCCTACGAGCAGTACTTC; CDR3 protein: CASSPTPSVYSYEQYF
D gene: TRBD1; clone size: -; J gene: TRBJ2-7; V gene: TRBV5-1; CDR3 DNA: TGCGCCAGCAGCCCGGGACAGATCCGATGGGCCCAGTACTTC; CDR3 protein: CASSPGQIRWAQYF
D gene: -; clone size: once; J gene: TRBJ1-4; V gene: TRBV7-2; CDR3 DNA: TGTGCCAGCAGCTTGCAGGGGCATGAAAAACTGTTTTTT; CDR3 protein: CASSLQGHEKLFF
D gene: -; clone size: -; J gene: TRBJ2-7; V gene: TRBV12-3/TRBV12-4; CDR3 DNA: TGTGCCAGCAGGCGACGTGGGGCGTGGGAGCAGTACTTC; CDR3 protein: CASRRRGAWEQYF
D gene: -; clone size: few; J gene: TRBJ1-5; V gene: TRBV7-2; CDR3 DNA: TGTGCCAGCAGCTTAGTACGGGTGGCCGACTATAGCAATCAGCCCCAGCATTTT; CDR3 protein: CASSLVRVADYSNQPQHF
D gene: TRBD2; clone size: -; J gene: TRBJ2-7; V gene: TRBV6-1; CDR3 DNA: TGTGCCACCTCACTAGCGGGGGGGCCCCAGAACGAGCAGTACTTC; CDR3 protein: CATSLAGGPQNEQYF
D gene: -; clone size: -; J gene: TRBJ2-7; V gene: TRBV24-1; CDR3 DNA: TGTGCCACCAGTGACAACAGGGAGAGCTCCTACGAGCAGTACTTC; CDR3 protein: CATSDNRESSYEQYF
D gene: -; clone size: -; J gene: TRBJ2-7; V gene: TRBV5-6; CDR3 DNA: TGTGCCAGCAGCTTGGGACAGGGAGGTTGGGATGAGCAGTACTTC; CDR3 protein: CASSLGQGGWDEQYF
D gene: -; clone size: -; J gene: TRBJ2-1; V gene: TRBV11-1; CDR3 DNA: TGTGCCAGCAGCCCAGTAAAGTACAATGAGCAGTTCTTC; CDR3 protein: CASSPVKYNEQFF
D gene: TRBD2; clone size: -; J gene: TRBJ2-7; V gene: TRBV7-3; CDR3 DNA: TGTGCCAGCAGCCCCTCCGGGACTAGCAACGAGCAGTACTTC; CDR3 protein: CASSPSGTSNEQYF